This passage covers 25 T cell receptor beta chains from one sample sequenced in a study of blood T cell repertoires in COVID-19 (TCRdb year 2020). The library was obtained by the immunoSEQ multiplex PCR assay. TCRdb re-hosts the immuneACCESS table, in-frame sequences only. Its copies lack some clones; in the studies checked, an unresolved V gene accounts for under half of them, and the cause for the rest is not known. The sample records approximately 110,000 clones, 75% to 90% of which are singletons. About 6.1% of the sample rests with the top ten. The sequenced material came from peripheral blood. These receptors originate from a woman in her sixties or seventies with COVID-19, enrolled during active disease.

This chain links TRBV7-9 with TRBJ1-1, with D hard to call. Trimming stripped 5 bases from V and 8 bases from J, with 12 bases between. Germline CDR1 is SEHNR and CDR2 is FQNEAQ (reference sequence). This CDR3 is 12 amino acids long. CDR3 coding DNA: TGTGCCAGCAGCACCGCCGAGGTGGAAGCTTTCTTT. Translated, it gives CASSTAEVEAFF.

This rearrangement joins TRBV6-5 to TRBJ1-5; TRBD1 might be the D (5 bases). V lost 7 bases and J 4 bases, leaving 17 bases between the germline ends. This CDR3 contains 15 residues. Germline-derived CDR1 and CDR2 are MNHEY and SVGAGI. The CDR3 is CASKGNIDGNQPQHF. The CDR3, as DNA: TGTGCCAGCAAGGGGAATATCGATGGAAATCAGCCCCAGCATTTT.

This chain joins TRBV3-1 (or the pseudogene TRBV3-2) and TRBJ1-6, with TRBD1 matching 7 bases. V lost 10 bases to trimming and J lost 5 bases; unmatched junction nucleotides: 8. This CDR3 is built from 14 residues. Looked up from germline, CDR1 is LGHDT and CDR2 is YNNKEL (reference sequence). This chain's CDR3 is CAISTGTDNSPLHF. The CDR3 region has the DNA TGTGCCATTTCGACCGGGACAGATAATTCACCCCTCCACTTT.

V is TRBV7-3 and J is TRBJ1-1, with D possibly being TRBD1 (6 bases). V gave up 2 bases and J gave up 3 bases, with 10 bases separating them. Germline assignment: CDR1 SGHTA and CDR2 FQGTGA. The CDR3 is made up of 14 amino acids. The CDR3 loop is CASSLEGDHTEAFF. Written as DNA, the CDR3 is TGTGCCAGCAGCTTAGAGGGGGATCACACTGAAGCTTTCTTT.

V and J are TRBV4-2 and TRBJ2-7, with D possibly matching TRBD2 (5 bases). The CDR3 contains 15 residues. Germline V gives CDR1 LGHNA, CDR2 YNFKEQ. V lost 4 bases to trimming and J lost 0 bases, with 13 bases between them. The CDR3 sequence is CASSPSHSASYEQYF. The CDR3 DNA reads as TGTGCCAGCAGCCCTAGCCACAGCGCCTCCTACGAGCAGTACTTC.

The rearrangement uses TRBV29-1 and TRBJ2-2, with 8 bases aligning to TRBD1. Per germline, CDR1 SQVTM and CDR2 ANQGSEA. Trimming took 7 bases from V and 4 from J; bases not matched to a gene: 8. The CDR3 spans 14 residues. DNA for the CDR3: TGCAGCGCTGGACAGGGACAAGGCACCGGGGAGCTGTTTTTT. It yields the protein CSAGQGQGTGELFF.

The rearrangement joins TRBV3-1 (or the pseudogene TRBV3-2) to TRBJ1-4; D is uncertain. Per the germline V gene, CDR1 is LGHDT and CDR2 is YNNKEL (reference sequence). V lost 4 bases and J lost 7, with 10 bases in between. The CDR3 length is 13 residues. The CDR3 DNA reads TGTGCCAGCAGCCCCTTGGGAGGTGAAAAACTGTTTTTT. It yields the protein CASSPLGGEKLFF.

J is TRBJ1-1 and V is TRBV7-8; TRBD1 might be the D (6 bases). Germline CDR1 is SGHVS and CDR2 is FQNEAQ. Trimming shortened V by 2 bases and J by 9 bases, and 13 bases separated the two germline ends. This CDR3 contains 13 residues. In DNA form, the CDR3 reads TGTGCCAGCAGCTTATGGGAACAGGGAAAAGCTTTCTTT. It translates to CASSLWEQGKAFF.

The gene calls are TRBV5-1 and TRBJ1-1; 10 nucleotides agree with TRBD1. The ends lost 1 base at V and 5 bases at J; junction bases unmatched: 14. Germline V gives CDR1 SGHRS, CDR2 YFSETQ. This CDR3 is 18 amino acids long. The CDR3 sequence is CASSLLGQGVGFGTEAFF. The CDR3 DNA reads TGCGCCAGCAGCTTGTTAGGACAGGGGGTAGGTTTTGGGACTGAAGCTTTCTTT. Variable domain in full (rest from reference TRBV5-1 and TRBJ1-1): KAGVTQTPRYLIKTRGQQVTLSCSPISGHRSVSWYQQTPGQGLQFLFEYFSETQRNKGNFPGRFSGRQFSNSRSEMNVSTLELGDSALYLCASSLLGQGVGFGTEAFFGQGTRLTVV.

This rearrangement joins TRBV19 to TRBJ1-2; the D gene is possibly TRBD1 (6 bases). V lost 7 bases to trimming and J lost 4 bases, with 16 bases between them. Germline CDR1 reads LNHDA; CDR2 reads SQIVND (reference sequence). The CDR3 contains 14 residues. The chain's CDR3 is CASNRGGGIYGYTF. The CDR3 coding sequence is TGTGCCAGTAATAGAGGGGGGGGAATCTATGGCTACACCTTC.

V usage is TRBV19 and J usage is TRBJ1-5; D not certain. Per the germline V gene, CDR1 is LNHDA and CDR2 is SQIVND (reference sequence). V lost 7 bases and J lost 5, with 12 bases in between. This CDR3 comprises 13 residues. The CDR3 protein is CASNRQRDQPQHF. The CDR3, as DNA: TGTGCCAGTAATCGGCAGCGAGATCAGCCCCAGCATTTT.

The V gene is TRBV20-1, the J gene TRBJ1-1; no reliable D call. Trimming left V 3 bases short and J 1 base short, with 12 bases between. The germline CDR1 and CDR2 sequences are DFQATT and SNEGSKA (reference sequence). The CDR3 runs 14 residues. The CDR3 spells CSASREPGNTEAFF. CDR3 nucleotide sequence: TGCAGTGCTAGTCGGGAACCGGGGAACACTGAAGCTTTCTTT.

This clone was seen a single time. J is TRBJ2-5 and V is TRBV5-1; a weak D match, TRBD2 (6 bases). This CDR3 has 14 amino acids. V lost 4 bases, J lost 1 base, and 11 bases lay in between. The germline CDR1 and CDR2 sequences are SGHRS and YFSETQ. CDR3 region: CASSPGDSQETQYF. The CDR3 DNA reads as TGCGCCAGCAGCCCTGGGGACTCCCAAGAGACCCAGTACTTC.

The chain uses TRBV7-6 and TRBJ1-6; D gene ambiguous. Germline CDR1 reads SGHVS; CDR2 reads FNYEAQ. V dropped 6 bases and J dropped 6 bases, with 9 bases sitting between them. The CDR3 extends over 13 amino acids. CDR3 nucleotides: TGTGCCAGCAGTCTAAGGAGTAATTCACCCCTCCACTTT. Amino acids: CASSLRSNSPLHF.

This chain uses TRBV7-9 with TRBJ2-7, with 12 bases identical to TRBD2. The CDR3 runs to 15 residues. Unmatched junction bases numbered 8, after V lost 4 bases and J lost 7 bases. Germline V CDR1 and CDR2: SEHNR, FQNEAQ (reference sequence). This CDR3 reads CASSSTSGGPREQYF. Here the CDR3 DNA reads TGTGCCAGCAGCTCCACTAGCGGGGGGCCCAGAGAGCAGTACTTC.

This clone has only one observation. J is TRBJ1-4 and V is TRBV30; D unclear. The V end lost 0 bases, the J end lost 5 bases, and 7 bases lay between the germline ends. There are 13 residues in the CDR3. The germline gives CDR1 GTSNPN, CDR2 SVGIG (reference sequence). CDR3 amino acids: CAWSVYENEKLFF. CDR3 bases: TGTGCCTGGAGTGTATACGAGAATGAAAAACTGTTTTTT.

V gene TRBV11-1 combines with J gene TRBJ1-1; D call uncertain. This CDR3 comprises 15 residues. Germline V lookup: CDR1 SGHAT, CDR2 FQDESV (reference sequence). V lost 4 bases to trimming and J lost 0 bases, with 12 bases between them. Written as DNA, the CDR3 is TGTGCCAGCAGCTCCTCCTCGGGGATGAACACTGAAGCTTTCTTT. Its translation is CASSSSSGMNTEAFF. Looking up the rest from reference TRBV11-1 and TRBJ1-1 gives the full variable domain: EAEVAQSPRYKITEKSQAVAFWCDPISGHATLYWYRQILGQGPELLVQFQDESVVDDSQLPKDRFSAERLKGVDSTLKIQPAELGDSAMYLCASSSSSGMNTEAFFGQGTRLTVV.

This chain joins TRBV12-3 or TRBV12-4 and TRBJ1-2; TRBD1 matches at 10 bases. V shed 8 bases and J 8 bases; nucleotides not matched to a gene: 8. This CDR3 spans 13 amino acids. In DNA, the CDR3 is TGTGCCAGCCGACAGGGGGCTGCAGGGGGCTACACCTTC. Translated, it gives CASRQGAAGGYTF.

This chain links TRBV9 with TRBJ2-3; no reliable D call. CDR1 and CDR2 (germline): SGDLS, YYNGEE. The CDR3 is 13 residues long. With 0 bases removed from V and 2 bases from J, the gap between germline ends came to 4 bases. CDR3 in amino acids: CASSVAFTDTQYF. Here the CDR3 DNA reads TGTGCCAGCAGCGTAGCCTTCACAGATACGCAGTATTTT.

This clone was counted once. The chain combines TRBV3-1 (or the pseudogene TRBV3-2) with TRBJ2-1, with 9 nucleotides matching TRBD1. Germline trimming cut 5 bases from V and 2 bases from J; bases unmatched to any gene: 4. Germline V gene data show CDR1 as LGHDT and CDR2 as YNNKEL (reference sequence). The CDR3 is made up of 15 amino acids. The CDR3: CASSFRTGAYNEQFF. The CDR3, as DNA: TGTGCCAGCAGCTTCCGGACAGGGGCCTACAATGAGCAGTTCTTC.

V is TRBV7-9 and J is TRBJ2-1; TRBD1 aligns across 10 bases. Per the germline V gene, CDR1 is SEHNR and CDR2 is FQNEAQ (reference sequence). V dropped 4 bases and J dropped 6; count of bases not matched to a gene: 18. This CDR3 comprises 19 residues. CDR3: CASSSNRADRGVSSNEQFF. The CDR3 region has the DNA TGTGCCAGCAGCTCAAACCGAGCGGACAGGGGGGTGTCTAGCAATGAGCAGTTCTTC.

The V gene is TRBV5-1, the J gene TRBJ1-1; D uncertain. V was trimmed by 0 bases and J by 4 bases, leaving 7 bases between them. The CDR3 contains 13 residues. Germline V CDR1 and CDR2: SGHRS, YFSETQ. The CDR3 DNA sequence: TGCGCCAGCAGCTTGGCCGCGAGCACTGAAGCTTTCTTT. The encoded protein is CASSLAASTEAFF.

This chain links TRBV9 with TRBJ2-1; TRBD2 matches 10 bases. V gave up 0 bases and J gave up 4 bases; unmatched junction bases: 1. CDR1 and CDR2 from the germline V gene are SGDLS and YYNGEE. The CDR3 runs to 15 residues. The CDR3 region is CASSVATSGYNEQFF. The CDR3, as DNA: TGTGCCAGCAGCGTAGCGACTAGCGGGTACAATGAGCAGTTCTTC.

This chain uses TRBV11-2 with TRBJ1-4; 9 nucleotides line up with TRBD1. CDR3 size: 15 residues. With V trimmed by 5 bases and J by 8 bases, 9 bases remained unmatched. Germline assignment: CDR1 SGHAT and CDR2 FQNNGV. The CDR3 reads CASSVDRGRPEKLFF. The CDR3 nucleotides are TGTGCCAGCAGCGTCGACAGGGGGAGGCCCGAAAAACTGTTTTTT.

The chain employs TRBV2 and TRBJ1-2; no reliable D call. This CDR3 has 16 residues. Trimming pared 11 bases from V and 1 base from J, leaving 23 bases between. Germline V lookup: CDR1 SNHLY, CDR2 FYNNEI. The CDR3 DNA follows: TGTGCCCGAAGAGGGCTTGGTATGGGGAGTAACTATGGCTACACCTTC. Translation: CARRGLGMGSNYGYTF.